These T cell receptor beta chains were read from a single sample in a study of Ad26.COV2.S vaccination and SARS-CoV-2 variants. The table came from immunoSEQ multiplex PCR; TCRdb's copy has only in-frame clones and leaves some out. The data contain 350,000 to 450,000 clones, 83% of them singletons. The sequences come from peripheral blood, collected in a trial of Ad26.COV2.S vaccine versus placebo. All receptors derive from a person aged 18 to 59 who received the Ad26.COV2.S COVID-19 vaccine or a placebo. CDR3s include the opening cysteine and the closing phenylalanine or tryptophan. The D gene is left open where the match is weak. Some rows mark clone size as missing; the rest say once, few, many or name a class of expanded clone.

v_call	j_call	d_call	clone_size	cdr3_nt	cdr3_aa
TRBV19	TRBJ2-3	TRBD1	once	TGTGCCAGTACTACGGGACAGGGGGCAGATACGCAGTATTTT	CASTTGQGADTQYF
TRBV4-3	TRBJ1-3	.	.	TGCGCCAGCAGCCAATATACAGGGTTATCTGGAAACACCATATATTTT	CASSQYTGLSGNTIYF
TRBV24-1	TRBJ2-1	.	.	TGTGCCACCAGTTGGGCCAATGAGCAGTTCTTC	CATSWANEQFF
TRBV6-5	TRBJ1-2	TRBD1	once	TGTGCCAGCAGAACAGGGGGCTTCTATGGCTACACCTTC	CASRTGGFYGYTF
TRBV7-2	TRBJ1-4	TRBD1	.	TGTGCCAGCAGCTTCGACAGGGGGGGTGAAAAACTGTTTTTT	CASSFDRGGEKLFF
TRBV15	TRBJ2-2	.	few	TGTGCCTCTTGGAGGCACAGATACACCGGGGAGCTGTTTTTT	CASWRHRYTGELFF
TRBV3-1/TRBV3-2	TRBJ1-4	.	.	TGTGCCAGCAGCCAAGAAGGTGGCCCGGAGAAACTGTTTTTT	CASSQEGGPEKLFF
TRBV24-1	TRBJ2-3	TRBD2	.	TGTGCCACCAGTGATCCACCCCCTAGCGGGAGAGCGGATACGCAGTATTTT	CATSDPPPSGRADTQYF
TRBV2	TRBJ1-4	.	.	TGTGCCAGCAGTGTCGACGGGGGTTGGGAAAAACTGTTTTTT	CASSVDGGWEKLFF
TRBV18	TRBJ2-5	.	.	TGTTCGAGCGGGTCCCGTCAGACCCAGTACTTC	CSSGSRQTQYF
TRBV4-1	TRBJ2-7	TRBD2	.	TGCGCCAGCAGCCTACCCGGGGACTATTCCGAGCAGTACTTC	CASSLPGDYSEQYF
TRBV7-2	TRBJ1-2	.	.	TGTGCCAGCAGTGAACCTCCTAACTATGGCTACACCTTC	CASSEPPNYGYTF
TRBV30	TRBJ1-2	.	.	TGTGCCTGGAGTGTATTGCCAGGGCGCTATGGCTACACCTTC	CAWSVLPGRYGYTF
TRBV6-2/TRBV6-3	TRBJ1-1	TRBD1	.	TGTGCCAGCAGTTTCACAGGGGTGGGCACTGAAGCTTTCTTT	CASSFTGVGTEAFF
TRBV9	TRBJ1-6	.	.	TGTGCCAGCAGCCCAAGTTGGCAGCCCAACTATAATTCACCCCTCCACTTT	CASSPSWQPNYNSPLHF
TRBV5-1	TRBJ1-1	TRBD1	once	TGCGCCAGCAGCCAAGACAGGGGTTTGGCTTTCTTT	CASSQDRGLAFF
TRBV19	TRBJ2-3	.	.	TGTGCCAGTACTCCATGGGGGTCCGTAAGCACAGATACGCAGTATTTT	CASTPWGSVSTDTQYF
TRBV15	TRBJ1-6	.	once	TGTGCCACCAGCAGAGGACCCAGGAACCTCAACTCCTATAATTCACCCCTCCACTTT	CATSRGPRNLNSYNSPLHF
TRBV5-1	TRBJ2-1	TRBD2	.	TGCGCCAGCAGCTTGGCGACTAGCGGGAGGGCCAATGAGCAGTTCTTC	CASSLATSGRANEQFF
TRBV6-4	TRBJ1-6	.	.	TGTGCCAGCAGTGCTTCCCAGGAGACAGGTCGGTATTCACCCCTCCACTTT	CASSASQETGRYSPLHF
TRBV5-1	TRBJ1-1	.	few	TGCGCCAGCAGCTTATTTGAGCGAGACACTGAAGCTTTCTTT	CASSLFERDTEAFF
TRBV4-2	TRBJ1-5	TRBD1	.	TGTGCCAGCAGCCAAGACGGACTGGAGTCGACAGGGGGTAATCAGCCCCAGCATTTT	CASSQDGLESTGGNQPQHF
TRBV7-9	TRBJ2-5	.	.	TGTGCCAGCAGCTACCCGGGCCAGGGTCAAGAGACCCAGTACTTC	CASSYPGQGQETQYF
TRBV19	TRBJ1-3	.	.	TGTGCCAGTAGTATAGGGCGGAACTCTGGAAACACCATATATTTT	CASSIGRNSGNTIYF
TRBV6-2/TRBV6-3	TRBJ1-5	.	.	TGTGCCAGCAGTTACACGGGCCATAGCAATCAGCCCCAGCATTTT	CASSYTGHSNQPQHF
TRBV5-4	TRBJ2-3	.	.	TGTGCCAGCAGCTTGGGGGGGGACACGCAGTATTTT	CASSLGGDTQYF
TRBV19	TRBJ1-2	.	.	TGTGCCAGTAGTATCCGGACACCTGCTAACTATGGCTACACCTTC	CASSIRTPANYGYTF
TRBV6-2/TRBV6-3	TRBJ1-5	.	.	TGTGCCAGCAGTTCCACCGGACATCAGCCCCAGCATTTT	CASSSTGHQPQHF